The sequence of this TCR beta chain was determined in a study of blood T cell repertoires in COVID-19. Study in general: Sources were T cells, B-cell-depleted T cells, or PBMCs; the material itself was cDNA or gDNA.

Authors' methods: From reference gene primer amplification, estimates of nucleated cell counts were derived. Some clones are missing from TCRdb's copy, which holds only in-frame ones; the method was immunoSEQ multiplex PCR. For V, J and clone size, that table is used; D and trimming come from the DNA. The data contain some 50,000 clones, roughly nine tenths of them seen just once; the ten biggest clones take up roughly 1.5%. The CDR3 runs to 14 residues. The V gene's germline CDR1 is SGHRS and CDR2 YFSETQ. Trimming shortened V by 0 bases and J by 4 bases, and 10 bases separated the two germline ends.

The sequence came from a man in his sixties with acute or convalescent COVID-19. This chain connects TRBV5-1 to TRBJ1-2; a weak D match, TRBD1 (6 bases). Sequencing was done on a sample of peripheral blood. CDR3 sequence reads: CASSLEPGAYGYTF. The CDR3 DNA follows: TGCGCCAGCAGCTTGGAGCCAGGGGCCTATGGCTACACCTTC.